These T cell receptor beta chains were read from a single sample in a study of T cells after yellow fever vaccination. TCRdb re-called the 5' RACE reads with MiXCR, one entry per CDR3 protein. Of about 260,000 distinct CDR3 sequences in the sample, roughly 5.2% were seen once. Sequencing used CD4+ T cells sorted from PBMCs, obtained on the day of the yellow fever booster vaccination. The receptors originated from a man aged 18-30 years who received the YFV17D yellow fever vaccine. CDR3s include the opening cysteine and the closing phenylalanine or tryptophan. The D gene is left open where the match is weak. Clone size is given for some rows only: seen once, a few or many times, or a class if the clone is expanded.

clone_size	d_call	v_call	j_call	cdr3_nt	cdr3_aa
many	TRBD1	TRBV5-1	TRBJ2-5	TGCGCCAGCAGCTTGGTGCCGGGACAGCAAGAGACCCAGTACTTC	CASSLVPGQQETQYF
many	TRBD2	TRBV4-3	TRBJ2-3	TGCGCCAGCAGCCAAGGGGGCAGGGAGGGGGATACGCAGTATTTT	CASSQGGREGDTQYF
few	TRBD1	TRBV6-5	TRBJ2-7	TGTGCCAGCAGTTACTCCGTGGGACAGGACTCCTACGAGCAGTACTTC	CASSYSVGQDSYEQYF
few	-	TRBV29-1	TRBJ2-3	TGCAGCGTTGTACGGAGGGGGGCAGATACGCAGTATTTT	CSVVRRGADTQYF
few	TRBD2	TRBV29-1	TRBJ2-3	TGCAGCGCTAGCGGGGGCCTCACAGATACGCAGTATTTT	CSASGGLTDTQYF
many	-	TRBV29-1	TRBJ1-1	TGCAGCGTTGTCCCCACTGAAGCTTTCTTT	CSVVPTEAFF
-	-	TRBV11-2	TRBJ1-1	TGTGCCAGCAGAACCAGTAGACTGACAGTGGTGAACACTGAAGCTTTCTTT	CASRTSRLTVVNTEAFF
many	-	TRBV5-1	TRBJ1-2	TGCGCCAGCAGCTTGTCGGGGCCAGCCAACTATGGCTACACCTTC	CASSLSGPANYGYTF
-	TRBD1	TRBV4-2	TRBJ1-2	TGTGCCAGCAGCCAAGCCCGGGACAGGGTCTTCTATGGCTACACCTTC	CASSQARDRVFYGYTF
few	TRBD1	TRBV5-1	TRBJ2-2	TGCGCCAGCAGACATACAGGGGTCCGGGAGCTGTTTTTT	CASRHTGVRELFF
-	TRBD1	TRBV9	TRBJ1-2	TGTGCCAGCAGCGCGACCGGGACAGCTATCCACTTC	CASSATGTAIHF
few	-	TRBV6-5	TRBJ1-6	TGTGCCAGCAGTTACGAAGGGGCTAATTCACCCCTCCACTTT	CASSYEGANSPLHF
-	TRBD1	TRBV3-1	TRBJ2-5	TGTGCCAGCAGCCCCCGGGACAGAATTCAAGAGACCCAGTACTTC	CASSPRDRIQETQYF
-	-	TRBV27	TRBJ1-1	TGTGCCAGCAGTTTAGGGCTCGGGGGAGGACTGAAGGAAGCTTTCTTT	CASSLGLGGGLKEAFF
few	-	TRBV7-2	TRBJ2-1	TGTGCCAGCAGCCAAGGGGTGCTCGGTTACAATGAGCAGTTCTTC	CASSQGVLGYNEQFF
-	TRBD2	TRBV20-1	TRBJ2-5	TGCAGTGCTAGAGTTAGCGGGGGTTCCCGGTACTTC	CSARVSGGSRYF
few	-	TRBV12-3/TRBV12-4	TRBJ2-6	TGTGCCAGCAGCCCAGACACCCTCACTGGAGCCAACGTCCTGACTTTC	CASSPDTLTGANVLTF
few	-	TRBV7-2	TRBJ1-6	TGTGCCAGCAGGGGACCTGAGAATTCACCCCTCCACTTT	CASRGPENSPLHF
many	-	TRBV7-2	TRBJ1-4	TGTGCCAGCAGCTTGAATGGGGGTGAAAAACTGTTTTTT	CASSLNGGEKLFF
few	TRBD1	TRBV5-1	TRBJ1-3	TGCGCCAGCAGCGTACAGGGGGCGCTTGGAAACACCATATATTTT	CASSVQGALGNTIYF
many	-	TRBV5-1	TRBJ2-3	TGCGCCAGCAGCGTGACAGGAGATACGCAGTATTTT	CASSVTGDTQYF
few	-	TRBV6-2/TRBV6-3	TRBJ2-5	TGTGCCAGCAGTTCCCGATCCTATAGCGGCGCGGGAGAGACCCAGTACTTC	CASSSRSYSGAGETQYF
-	TRBD2	TRBV3-1	TRBJ2-5	TGTGCCAGCAGCCACCAAACCAGGGGACTAGCGGGGGAGGAGACCCAGTACTTC	CASSHQTRGLAGEETQYF
-	-	TRBV20-1	TRBJ2-1	TGCAGTGCCCGCCCCGACCCCTACAATGAGCAGTTCTTC	CSARPDPYNEQFF
-	TRBD2	TRBV4-2	TRBJ2-3	TGTGCCAGCAGCCAAGCCCCAAATAGCGGGGGGGCTGGAGATACGCAGTATTTT	CASSQAPNSGGAGDTQYF
few	-	TRBV7-3	TRBJ2-1	TGTGCCAGCAGCTTATCACAGGGAATCGAGCAGTTCTTC	CASSLSQGIEQFF
few	-	TRBV28	TRBJ2-3	TGTGCCAGCAGTTTTGGGATCCTCACAGATACGCAGTATTTT	CASSFGILTDTQYF
-	-	TRBV20-1	TRBJ1-4	TGCAGTGCCACCACAGGGATCGGAGAAAAACTGTTTTTT	CSATTGIGEKLFF
-	-	TRBV2	TRBJ2-3	TGTGCCAGCAGTCCACAACTTAAGCGATCCGATACGCAGTATTTT	CASSPQLKRSDTQYF
few	-	TRBV6-5	TRBJ1-1	TGTGCCAGCATTTTTCGAGGGCCCGCCGGCACTGAAGCTTTCTTT	CASIFRGPAGTEAFF
few	-	TRBV6-1	TRBJ1-1	TGTGCCAGCAGTGAAGCATTGGCAGGATACACTGAAGCTTTCTTT	CASSEALAGYTEAFF
-	-	TRBV6-2/TRBV6-3	TRBJ1-5	TGTGCCAGCCTGGACAGATTAGATCAGCCCCAGCATTTT	CASLDRLDQPQHF
few	TRBD1	TRBV5-1	TRBJ2-7	TGCGCCAGCAGCACGGGACAGCTCTCCTACGAGCAGTACTTC	CASSTGQLSYEQYF
-	-	TRBV20-1	TRBJ1-1	TGCAGTGCGTTGTGGGGGACCGGGGGGACTGAAGCTTTCTTT	CSALWGTGGTEAFF
few	-	TRBV4-2	TRBJ2-3	TGTGCCAGCAGCCAATGGGCCGGGGCCGACTTGGATACGCAGTATTTT	CASSQWAGADLDTQYF
many	-	TRBV4-3	TRBJ1-2	TGCGCCAGCAGCCAAGGCGACAGGCACTATGGCTACACCTTC	CASSQGDRHYGYTF
few	-	TRBV5-1	TRBJ2-6	TGCGCCAGCAGCTCTGCTCCGGGACACGTAAGCTCTGGGGCCAACGTCCTGACTTTC	CASSSAPGHVSSGANVLTF
few	TRBD2	TRBV2	TRBJ2-1	TGTGCCAGCTCCTTAGCGGGGGAGGCTGAGCAGTTCTTC	CASSLAGEAEQFF
many	-	TRBV23-1	TRBJ1-5	TGCGCCAGCATTCAGCCCCAGCATTTT	CASIQPQHF
many	TRBD1	TRBV5-1	TRBJ1-1	TGCGCCAGCAGCCTGAATACAGGGGTGAACACTGAAGCTTTCTTT	CASSLNTGVNTEAFF
-	TRBD1	TRBV29-1	TRBJ1-3	TGCAGCGTTGATGAGGGGGCCGAAAACACCATATATTTT	CSVDEGAENTIYF
-	-	TRBV4-3	TRBJ2-3	TGCGCCAGCAGCCAAACATCGACAGGGAGGAGGACGCAGTATTTT	CASSQTSTGRRTQYF
many	-	TRBV7-9	TRBJ2-5	TGTGCCAGCAGTCTATCCCAACAGGGCGAGACCCAGTACTTC	CASSLSQQGETQYF
few	TRBD1	TRBV20-1	TRBJ2-5	TGCAGTGCCTCCACCCCGGACAGGGGGCTCCAAGAGACCCAGTACTTC	CSASTPDRGLQETQYF
many	-	TRBV4-3	TRBJ2-2	TGCGCCAGCACCGGTTTTGCGTCGGACACCGGGGAGCTGTTTTTT	CASTGFASDTGELFF
-	-	TRBV3-1	TRBJ2-1	TGTGCCAGCAGCCAACTAGGCAGAGACAATGAGCAGTTCTTC	CASSQLGRDNEQFF
many	-	TRBV12-3/TRBV12-4	TRBJ2-1	TGTGCCAGCAGTTTACGGTCCAACAATGAGCAGTTCTTC	CASSLRSNNEQFF
few	-	TRBV6-6	TRBJ1-1	TGTGCCAGCAGTTACAGGGACGGAATGAACACTGAAGCTTTCTTT	CASSYRDGMNTEAFF
-	-	TRBV29-1	TRBJ2-3	TGCAGCGTCAAGCGAACCGGGCTTAGAGATACGCAGTATTTT	CSVKRTGLRDTQYF
many	-	TRBV20-1	TRBJ2-6	TGCAGTGCTAGTGTGGCGACCGGGGCCAACGTCCTGACTTTC	CSASVATGANVLTF
few	-	TRBV6-4	TRBJ1-4	TGTGCCAGCAGTCAGGTGGAGGGTGAAAAACTGTTTTTT	CASSQVEGEKLFF
few	-	TRBV29-1	TRBJ2-2	TGCAGCGTGCGTCGGGACACCGGGGAGCTGTTTTTT	CSVRRDTGELFF
few	TRBD1	TRBV12-3/TRBV12-4	TRBJ2-5	TGTGCCAGCAGTCCCGGACAGGTCCCAGCCAGAGAGACCCAGTACTTC	CASSPGQVPARETQYF